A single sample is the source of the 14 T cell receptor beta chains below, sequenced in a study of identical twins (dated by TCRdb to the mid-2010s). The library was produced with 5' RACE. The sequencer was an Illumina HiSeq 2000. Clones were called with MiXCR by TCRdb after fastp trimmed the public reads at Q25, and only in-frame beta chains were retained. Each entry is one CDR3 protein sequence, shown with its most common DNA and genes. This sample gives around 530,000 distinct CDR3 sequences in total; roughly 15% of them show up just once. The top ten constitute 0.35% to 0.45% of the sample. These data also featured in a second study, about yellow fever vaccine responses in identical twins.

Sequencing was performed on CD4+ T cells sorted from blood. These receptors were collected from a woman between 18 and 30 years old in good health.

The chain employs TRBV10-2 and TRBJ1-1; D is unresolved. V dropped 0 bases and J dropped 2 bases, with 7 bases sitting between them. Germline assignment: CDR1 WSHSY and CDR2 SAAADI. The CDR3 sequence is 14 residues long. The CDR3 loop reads CASSESAGNTEAFF. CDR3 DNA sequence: TGCGCCAGCAGTGAGTCGGCAGGTAACACTGAAGCTTTCTTT.

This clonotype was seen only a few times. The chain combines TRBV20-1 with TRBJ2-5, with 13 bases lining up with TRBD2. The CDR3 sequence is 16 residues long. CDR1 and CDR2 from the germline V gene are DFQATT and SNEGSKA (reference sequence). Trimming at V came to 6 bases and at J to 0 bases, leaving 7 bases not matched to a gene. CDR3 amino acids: CSAWGTSGEYQETQYF. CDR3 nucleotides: TGCAGTGCCTGGGGGACTAGCGGGGAGTACCAAGAGACCCAGTACTTC.

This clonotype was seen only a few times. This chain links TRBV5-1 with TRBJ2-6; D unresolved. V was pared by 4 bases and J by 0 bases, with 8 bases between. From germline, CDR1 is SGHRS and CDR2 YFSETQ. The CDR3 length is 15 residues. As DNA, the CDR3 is TGCGCCAGCAGCCATGAGTCCTCTGGGGCCAACGTCCTGACTTTC. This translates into CASSHESSGANVLTF.

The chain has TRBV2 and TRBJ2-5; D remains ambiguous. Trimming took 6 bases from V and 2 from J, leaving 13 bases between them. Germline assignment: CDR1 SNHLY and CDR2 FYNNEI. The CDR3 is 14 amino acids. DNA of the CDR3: TGTGCCAGCAGGGTCTCGTTCTCACAAGAGACCCAGTACTTC. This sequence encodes CASRVSFSQETQYF. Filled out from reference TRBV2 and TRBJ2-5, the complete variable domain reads EPEVTQTPSHQVTQMGQEVILRCVPISNHLYFYWYRQILGQKVEFLVSFYNNEISEKSEIFDDQFSVERPDGSNFTLKIRSTKLEDSAMYFCASRVSFSQETQYFGPGTRLLVL.

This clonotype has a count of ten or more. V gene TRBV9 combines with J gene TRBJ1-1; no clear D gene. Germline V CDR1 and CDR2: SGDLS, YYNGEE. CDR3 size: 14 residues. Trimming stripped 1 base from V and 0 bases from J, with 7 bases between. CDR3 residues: CASSVQAMNTEAFF. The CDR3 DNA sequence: TGTGCCAGCAGCGTACAGGCTATGAACACTGAAGCTTTCTTT.

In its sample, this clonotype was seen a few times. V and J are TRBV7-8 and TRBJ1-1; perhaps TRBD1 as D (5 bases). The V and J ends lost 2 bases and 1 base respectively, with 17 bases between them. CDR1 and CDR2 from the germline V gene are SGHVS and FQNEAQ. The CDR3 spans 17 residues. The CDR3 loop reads CASSLQSSTVKNTEAFF. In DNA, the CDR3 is TGTGCCAGCAGCTTACAGTCATCGACAGTTAAGAACACTGAAGCTTTCTTT.

CDR3 residues: CASSSGTRYTGELFF. The CDR3 coding sequence is TGTGCCAGCAGCTCCGGGACTAGATACACCGGGGAGCTGTTTTTT. The J gene is TRBJ2-2, the V gene TRBV5-5; the match to TRBD2 covers 8 bases. The CDR3 totals 15 residues. V lost 3 bases and J lost 3; bases outside the gene matches: 4. Germline CDR1 reads SGHKS; CDR2 reads YYEKEE (reference sequence).

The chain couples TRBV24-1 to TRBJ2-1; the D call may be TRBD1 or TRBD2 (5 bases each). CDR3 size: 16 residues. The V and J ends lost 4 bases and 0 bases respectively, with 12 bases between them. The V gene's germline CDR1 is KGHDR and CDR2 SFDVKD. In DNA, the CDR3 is TGTGCCACCAGTGACCCCGGGACGGACTCCTACAATGAGCAGTTCTTC. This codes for CATSDPGTDSYNEQFF.

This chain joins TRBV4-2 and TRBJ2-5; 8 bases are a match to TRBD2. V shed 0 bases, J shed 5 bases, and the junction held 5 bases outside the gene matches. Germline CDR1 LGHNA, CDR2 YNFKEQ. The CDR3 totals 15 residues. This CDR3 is CASSQDGAGGETQYF. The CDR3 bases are TGTGCCAGCAGCCAAGATGGCGCGGGGGGCGAGACCCAGTACTTC.

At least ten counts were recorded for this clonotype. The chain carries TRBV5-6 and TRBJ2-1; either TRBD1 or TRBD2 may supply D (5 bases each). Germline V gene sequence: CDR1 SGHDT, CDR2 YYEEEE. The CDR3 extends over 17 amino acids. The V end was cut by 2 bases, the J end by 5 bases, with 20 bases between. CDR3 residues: CASSFGNGAVYDNEQFF. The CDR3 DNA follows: TGTGCCAGCAGCTTCGGTAACGGGGCGGTTTACGACAATGAGCAGTTCTTC.

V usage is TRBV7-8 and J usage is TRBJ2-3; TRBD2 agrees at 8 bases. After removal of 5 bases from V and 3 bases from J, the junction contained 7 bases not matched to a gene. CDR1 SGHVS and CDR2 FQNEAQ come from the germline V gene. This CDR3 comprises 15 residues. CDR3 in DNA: TGTGCCAGCAGCCTCCCGGGACTAGTGACAGATACGCAGTATTTT. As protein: CASSLPGLVTDTQYF.

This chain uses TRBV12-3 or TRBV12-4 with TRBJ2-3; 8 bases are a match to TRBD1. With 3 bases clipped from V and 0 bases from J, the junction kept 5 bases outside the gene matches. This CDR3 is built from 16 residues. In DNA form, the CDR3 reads TGTGCCAGCAGTTTGTACAGGGGGACTAGCACAGATACGCAGTATTTT. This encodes CASSLYRGTSTDTQYF.

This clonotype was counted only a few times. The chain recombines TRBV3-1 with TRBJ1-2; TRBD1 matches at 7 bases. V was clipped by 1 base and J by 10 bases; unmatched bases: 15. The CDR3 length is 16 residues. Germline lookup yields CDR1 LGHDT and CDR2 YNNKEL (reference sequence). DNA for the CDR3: TGTGCCAGCAGCCAAGGACAGGGCTTGAGGAATGGATACTACACCTTC. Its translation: CASSQGQGLRNGYYTF.

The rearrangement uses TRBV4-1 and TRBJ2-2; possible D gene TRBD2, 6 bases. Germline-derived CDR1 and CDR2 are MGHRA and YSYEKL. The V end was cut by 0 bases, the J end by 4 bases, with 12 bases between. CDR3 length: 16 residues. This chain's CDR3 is CASSQDFQRATGELFF. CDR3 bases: TGCGCCAGCAGCCAAGATTTCCAGCGGGCCACCGGGGAGCTGTTTTTT.